These 21 T cell receptor beta chains originate from one sample sequenced in a study of blood T cells in healthy people across ages. Primers used in a second PCR of roughly 6 to 11 cycles were a sample-barcoded 5' primer and a J-beta primer mix. TCRdb processed the 5' RACE reads anew with MiXCR; each CDR3 protein has one entry. Of about 380,000 distinct CDR3 sequences in the sample, about half are singletons; the top ten hold 45% to 65%. Sequencing used blood. Receptor source: a man in his sixties in good health.

V usage is TRBV20-1 and J usage is TRBJ2-4, with 14 bases lining up with TRBD2. V lost 8 bases, J lost 3 bases, and 6 bases stayed unmatched. This CDR3 contains 15 residues. Per the germline V gene, CDR1 is DFQATT and CDR2 is SNEGSKA (reference sequence). CDR3 bases: TGCAGTTCTGGGACTAGCGGGAGTGTCAAAAACATTCAGTACTTC. Translated, it gives CSSGTSGSVKNIQYF.

The count of this clonotype is one. The chain has TRBV7-2 and TRBJ2-7, with 8 positions matching TRBD1. V trimming: 5 bases; J trimming: 3 bases; junction bases outside the gene matches: 12. The CDR3 is 16 residues long. Per germline, CDR1 SGHTA and CDR2 FQGNSA. The CDR3 sequence is CASSPRWDRIVYEQYF. CDR3 coding DNA: TGTGCCAGCAGCCCACGTTGGGACAGGATAGTCTACGAGCAGTACTTC. The full variable domain, rest sourced from reference TRBV7-2 and TRBJ2-7, is GAGVSQSPSNKVTEKGKDVELRCDPISGHTALYWYRQSLGQGLEFLIYFQGNSAPDKSGLPSDRFSAERTGGSVSTLTIQRTQQEDSAVYLCASSPRWDRIVYEQYFGPGTRLTVT.

This clonotype was detected a few times. The chain recombines TRBV7-2 with TRBJ1-4; D is ambiguous. Looked up from germline, CDR1 is SGHTA and CDR2 is FQGNSA. This CDR3 contains 15 residues. Trimming removed 1 base from V and 7 bases from J, with 13 bases in between. CDR3 loop: CASSLVKGIGEKLFF. The CDR3 coding sequence is TGTGCCAGCAGCTTAGTGAAGGGAATTGGTGAAAAACTGTTTTTT. The full variable domain, in which reference TRBV7-2 and TRBJ1-4 provide the parts outside the CDR3, is GAGVSQSPSNKVTEKGKDVELRCDPISGHTALYWYRQSLGQGLEFLIYFQGNSAPDKSGLPSDRFSAERTGGSVSTLTIQRTQQEDSAVYLCASSLVKGIGEKLFFGSGTQLSVL.

The CDR3 sequence is CASVYVGTETQYF. The CDR3 bases are TGTGCCAGCGTCTACGTGGGGACAGAGACCCAGTACTTC. The rearrangement links TRBV12-3 or TRBV12-4 to TRBJ2-7; D possibly matches TRBD1 or TRBD2 (5 bases each). TRBJ2-5 explains the end of the DNA better; the J call may be wrong. CDR3 length: 13 amino acids.

This clonotype was found once. This CDR3 reads CSARGIEVYNSPLHF. As DNA, the CDR3 is TGCAGTGCTAGGGGGATCGAGGTCTATAATTCACCCCTCCACTTT. The chain joins TRBV20-1 to TRBJ1-6, with no clear D. Germline V gene lookup returns CDR1 DFQATT and CDR2 SNEGSKA (reference sequence). The V end lost 3 bases, the J end lost 3 bases, and 12 bases lay between the germline ends. The CDR3 is made up of 15 amino acids.

Worth noting for this clonotype: One junction end does not reproduce the germline sequence, and a read error may be involved. This chain's CDR3 is CASSLGMNTEAFF. CDR3 DNA: TGTGCCAGCAGTTTAGGCATGAACACTGAAGCTTTCTTT. This chain connects TRBV7-2 to TRBJ1-1, with D uncertain. The CDR3 is made up of 13 amino acids. CDR1 SGHTA and CDR2 FQGNSA come from the germline V gene.

The J gene is TRBJ2-4, the V gene TRBV30; 9 bases are a match to TRBD1. The end of the DNA aligns better with TRBJ2-5, so the J call may be wrong. The CDR3 runs 12 residues. Germline V gives CDR1 GTSNPN, CDR2 SVGIG (reference sequence). The CDR3, as DNA: TGTGCCTGGGGACAGGGGCCAGAGACCCAGTACTTC. Protein: CAWGQGPETQYF.

CDR3 sequence: CSVIPWTGGNEQYF. CDR3 sequence (DNA): TGCAGCGTTATTCCGTGGACCGGTGGTAACGAGCAGTACTTC. The rearrangement uses TRBV29-1 and TRBJ2-5; the D is unclear. Gene TRBJ2-7 matches the end of the DNA better, so the J call may be wrong. Germline assignment: CDR1 SQVTM and CDR2 ANQGSEA. This CDR3 contains 14 residues.

The rearrangement links TRBV15 to TRBJ2-5; D is perhaps TRBD1 (5 bases). The V end lost 4 bases, the J end lost 4 bases, and 10 bases lay between the germline ends. Germline CDR1 is LNHNV and CDR2 is YYDKDF (reference sequence). This CDR3 is 13 amino acids long. In nucleotides, the CDR3 is TGTGCCACCAGCACCTGGGGCGGAGAGACCCAGTACTTC. It translates to CATSTWGGETQYF.

With respect to this clonotype: A much larger clone differs by one base, so this may be a read error. The CDR3 DNA follows: TGCAGTGCTAACCTGGACATTTATCCCTACGAGCAGTACTTC. Its translation: CSANLDIYPYEQYF. The gene calls are TRBV20-1 and TRBJ2-7; D is possibly TRBD1 (5 bases). The CDR3 runs 14 residues. Germline V gene lookup returns CDR1 DFQATT and CDR2 SNEGSKA (reference sequence). V shed 4 bases and J shed 2 bases, with 15 bases lying between them.

The chain recombines TRBV29-1 with TRBJ2-7, with a weak D call TRBD1 (6 bases). The CDR3 is made up of 11 amino acids. V shed 7 bases and J shed 1 base, with 8 bases lying between them. CDR1 SQVTM and CDR2 ANQGSEA come from the germline V gene. Here the CDR3 reads CSGTESYEQYF. The CDR3 nucleotides are TGCAGCGGGACAGAGTCCTACGAGCAGTACTTC.

This clonotype was found once. A much larger clone differs from this one at a single base, so this may be a read error. The V and J genes are TRBV5-6 and TRBJ1-4, with unresolved D. With 4 bases removed from V and 8 bases from J, the gap between germline ends came to 15 bases. Germline CDR1 and CDR2: SGHDT and YYEEEE. This CDR3 has 14 amino acids. CDR3 nucleotides: TGTGCCAGCAGCCCCCTAAGGACGAAGGAAAAACTGTTTTTT. It encodes CASSPLRTKEKLFF.

Note on this clonotype: Since the CDR3 does not end with the conserved phenylalanine or tryptophan, this likely comes from a read error. The chain links TRBV29-1 to TRBJ1-2; 11 nucleotides line up with TRBD1. Germline V gene sequence: CDR1 SQVTM, CDR2 ANQGSEA. V gave up 7 bases and J gave up 5 bases; unmatched junction bases: 3. This CDR3 has 12 amino acids. CDR3 protein: CSGGQGEYGYTL. For the CDR3, the DNA is TGCAGCGGGGGACAGGGGGAATATGGCTACACCTTG.

The chain links TRBV9 to TRBJ1-2, with unresolved D. This CDR3 spans 13 amino acids. CDR1 and CDR2 from the germline V gene are SGDLS and YYNGEE. Trimming removed 3 bases at V and 5 bases at J, with 11 bases between. The CDR3 loop is CASSARAGYGYTF. DNA of the CDR3: TGTGCCAGCAGCGCCCGGGCCGGATATGGCTACACCTTC.

This clonotype was seen many times. The V gene is TRBV7-9, the J gene TRBJ2-5, with 11 bases identical to TRBD2. This CDR3 comprises 14 residues. The germline gives CDR1 SEHNR, CDR2 FQNEAQ (reference sequence). Trimming removed 4 bases from V and 4 bases from J; junction bases left unmatched: 2. The CDR3 sequence is CASSSGLAGETQYF. CDR3 nucleotide sequence: TGTGCCAGCAGCTCCGGACTAGCGGGAGAGACCCAGTACTTC.

The chain employs TRBV29-1 and TRBJ1-2; D unclear. The CDR3 is 13 amino acids. V dropped 0 bases and J dropped 5 bases, with 10 bases sitting between them. Germline assignment: CDR1 SQVTM and CDR2 ANQGSEA. The CDR3 coding sequence is TGCAGCGTTGAAGAATTAGCGGGGTATGGCTACACCTTC. It encodes CSVEELAGYGYTF.

This clonotype was seen at least ten times. The rearrangement joins TRBV5-1 to TRBJ2-1; 8 bases map to TRBD2. V was pared by 4 bases and J by 4 bases, with 16 bases of the junction left unmatched. The CDR3 has 18 amino acids. Germline V CDR1 and CDR2: SGHRS, YFSETQ. CDR3 coding DNA: TGCGCCAGCAGCCCGGAGGGGACTAGTGGGGGATCTTACAATGAGCAGTTCTTC. Its protein is CASSPEGTSGGSYNEQFF.

This chain connects TRBV27 to TRBJ1-2; TRBD1 is a possible D gene (5 bases). Germline V gene lookup returns CDR1 MNHEY and CDR2 SMNVEV (reference sequence). The CDR3 runs 12 residues. V was pared by 11 bases and J by 4 bases, with 14 bases between. The CDR3 reads CASGGWVYGYTF. CDR3 DNA: TGTGCCTCGGGGGGGTGGGTCTATGGCTACACCTTC.

V and J are TRBV3-1 and TRBJ1-2; 8 bases map to TRBD1. The V segment lost 1 base and the J segment 8 bases; nucleotides outside the gene matches: 6. Germline V lookup: CDR1 LGHDT, CDR2 YNNKEL (reference sequence). The CDR3 has 14 residues. CDR3 loop: CASSQGTGFAGYTF. The CDR3, as DNA: TGTGCCAGCAGCCAAGGGACAGGGTTCGCAGGCTACACCTTC.

The chain is built from TRBV30 and TRBJ2-5; 7 bases agree with TRBD1. The CDR3 covers 14 residues. From germline, CDR1 is GTSNPN and CDR2 SVGIG (reference sequence). Germline trimming cut 0 bases from V and 5 bases from J; bases unmatched to any gene: 6. DNA of the CDR3: TGTGCCTGGAGTGTAAGGGACAGAGGGGAGACCCAGTACTTC. It codes for CAWSVRDRGETQYF.

The chain joins TRBV20-1 to TRBJ1-2; tentatively, D is TRBD1 (5 bases). The V gene's germline CDR1 is DFQATT and CDR2 SNEGSKA (reference sequence). V shed 1 base and J shed 7 bases, with 13 bases lying between them. The CDR3 consists of 13 residues. The CDR3 DNA reads as TGCAGTGCTAGAGGGGGGGGAGGGACTGGCTACACCTTC. Protein sequence: CSARGGGGTGYTF.